What follows are 15 T cell receptor beta chains derived from one specimen sequenced in a study of shared clonotypes between healthy human individuals. Data came from immunoSEQ multiplex PCR; TCRdb stores just in-frame clones and leaves some out. The sample comprises over a million clones, around 82% of which are singletons, and roughly 0.56% rests with the top ten. Sequenced material: memory CD4+ T cells from PBMCs. Described subset: CD45RA-negative fraction. Receptors were obtained from a man younger than 30 in good health. Some clones in this sample may be carry-over from other donors' samples.

The rearrangement uses TRBV10-3 and TRBJ2-1, with 9 bases aligning to TRBD2. The germline CDR1 and CDR2 sequences are ENHRY and SYGVKD. Trimming took 7 bases from V and 7 from J; bases not matched to a gene: 8. There are 14 residues in the CDR3. The CDR3 here is CAIKGAGGPNEQFF. The CDR3 nucleotides are TGTGCCATCAAGGGGGCGGGAGGGCCGAATGAGCAGTTCTTC.

The chain uses TRBV19 and TRBJ2-7; D is ambiguous. This CDR3 contains 12 residues. V lost 8 bases and J lost 2, with 10 bases in between. CDR1 and CDR2 from the germline V gene are LNHDA and SQIVND (reference sequence). CDR3 DNA sequence: TGTGCCAGTCGTGGGCTAGCCTACGAGCAGTACTTC. Protein sequence: CASRGLAYEQYF.

Written as DNA, the CDR3 is TGTGCCAGCAGTTTAGAGGGGGGCTCCTACGAGCAGTACTTC. This sequence encodes CASSLEGGSYEQYF. This chain uses TRBV28 with TRBJ2-7; the D gene could be TRBD1 or TRBD2 (6 bases each). The V end lost 2 bases, the J end lost 0 bases, and 8 bases lay between the germline ends. The CDR3 is 14 residues long. The germline V gene has CDR1 MDHEN and CDR2 SYDVKM. Based on the CDR3 plus reference TRBV28 and TRBJ2-7, the full variable domain is DVKVTQSSRYLVKRTGEKVFLECVQDMDHENMFWYRQDPGLGLRLIYFSYDVKMKEKGDIPEGYSVSREKKERFSLILESASTNQTSMYLCASSLEGGSYEQYFGPGTRLTVT.

The chain combines TRBV28 with TRBJ1-2; no clear D gene. The germline V and J ends were trimmed by 3 bases and 0 bases, with 11 bases remaining between them. The CDR3 contains 15 residues. Germline V gene lookup returns CDR1 MDHEN and CDR2 SYDVKM. CDR3 sequence reads: CASSFPGVPNYGYTF. CDR3 sequence (DNA): TGTGCCAGCAGTTTCCCCGGGGTTCCTAACTATGGCTACACCTTC.

The gene calls are TRBV27 and TRBJ2-2, with 9 bases fitting TRBD2. In germline, CDR1 is MNHEY, CDR2 SMNVEV (reference sequence). This CDR3 is built from 15 residues. J lost 6 bases, V lost 4 bases, and 6 bases had no gene match. CDR3 nucleotides: TGTGCCAGCAGTTCTCGCGGGAGGGAGCCCGGGGAGCTGTTTTTT. Its translation: CASSSRGREPGELFF.

J is TRBJ1-4 and V is TRBV4-3; possible D gene TRBD1, 5 bases. CDR3 length: 14 residues. Deletions cut 4 bases from V and 4 bases from J, with 10 bases between. CDR1 and CDR2 from the germline V gene are LGHNA and YSLEER. The CDR3: CASSLWGSNEKLFF. DNA of the CDR3: TGCGCCAGCAGCCTATGGGGGAGTAATGAAAAACTGTTTTTT.

The rearrangement links TRBV11-1 to TRBJ1-1; the D is unclear. The CDR3 consists of 15 residues. Germline values: CDR1 SGHAT, CDR2 FQDESV (reference sequence). V lost 1 base and J lost 5, with 14 bases in between. The CDR3 DNA sequence: TGTGCCAGCAGCTTAGAAGGCCCTGGTAGGACTGAAGCTTTCTTT. It encodes CASSLEGPGRTEAFF.

The chain joins TRBV19 to TRBJ2-2, with 8 nucleotides matching TRBD2. Germline assignment: CDR1 LNHDA and CDR2 SQIVND (reference sequence). This CDR3 spans 18 amino acids. Trimming removed 4 bases from V and 5 bases from J; junction bases left unmatched: 15. CDR3 amino acids: CASSNVRAGDPRTGELFF. CDR3 DNA: TGTGCCAGTAGTAACGTTCGAGCGGGAGACCCGAGGACCGGGGAGCTGTTTTTT.

The chain has TRBV7-2 and TRBJ2-1; TRBD2 matches 13 bases. The CDR3 has 17 amino acids. The germline CDR1 and CDR2 sequences are SGHTA and FQGNSA. Losses at the gene ends were 1 base for V and 10 bases for J; bases not matched to a gene: 10. In nucleotides, the CDR3 is TGTGCCAGCAGCTTAGGGACTAGCGGGAGAATAGGAAGGGAGCAGTTCTTC. Protein product: CASSLGTSGRIGREQFF.

The genes are TRBV5-1 and TRBJ2-5; 8 bases line up with TRBD2. The CDR3 contains 13 residues. Germline loops: CDR1 SGHRS, CDR2 YFSETQ. Germline trimming cut 3 bases from V and 5 bases from J; bases unmatched to any gene: 3. The CDR3 DNA follows: TGCGCCAGCAGCTCGGGAGGGATGGAGACCCAGTACTTC. It codes for CASSSGGMETQYF.

In its sample, this clone was seen once. V usage is TRBV4-1 and J usage is TRBJ2-4; a weak D match, TRBD2 (7 bases). Trimming stripped 4 bases from V and 1 base from J, with 14 bases between. The CDR3 contains 16 residues. Germline V gives CDR1 MGHRA, CDR2 YSYEKL. The CDR3 region has the DNA TGCGCCAGCAGCCCCACAGGGAGGGGGGCCAAAAACATTCAGTACTTC. It encodes CASSPTGRGAKNIQYF.

The CDR3 region is CASSSQGGGSGEKLFF. DNA for the CDR3: TGTGCCAGCAGCTCCCAGGGGGGGGGCAGTGGTGAAAAACTGTTTTTT. V and J are TRBV7-9 and TRBJ1-4; TRBD1 matches at 7 bases. Germline-derived CDR1 and CDR2 are SEHNR and FQNEAQ (reference sequence). CDR3 length equals 16 residues. Trimming cost V 4 bases and J 7 bases; bases outside gene matches: 12.

V and J are TRBV27 and TRBJ2-7; D is tentatively TRBD1 or TRBD2 (5 bases each). The CDR3 has 18 residues. Trimming left V 3 bases short and J 4 bases short, with 25 bases between. Per germline, CDR1 MNHEY and CDR2 SMNVEV (reference sequence). The CDR3 here is CASSFKGLGPPGSYEQYF. In DNA form, the CDR3 reads TGTGCCAGCAGTTTCAAGGGATTGGGGCCCCCAGGGAGTTACGAGCAGTACTTC.

This clone has a single count. V usage is TRBV5-1 and J usage is TRBJ2-1; D is unresolved. CDR1 SGHRS and CDR2 YFSETQ come from the germline V gene. V lost 2 bases and J 4 bases, leaving 7 bases between the germline ends. This CDR3 contains 13 residues. The CDR3 sequence: CASSFGQYNEQFF. For the CDR3, the DNA is TGCGCCAGCAGCTTCGGCCAGTACAATGAGCAGTTCTTC. Full variable domain (rest looked up from reference TRBV5-1 and TRBJ2-1): KAGVTQTPRYLIKTRGQQVTLSCSPISGHRSVSWYQQTPGQGLQFLFEYFSETQRNKGNFPGRFSGRQFSNSRSEMNVSTLELGDSALYLCASSFGQYNEQFFGPGTRLTVL.

The chain links TRBV30 to TRBJ2-3; D possibly corresponds to TRBD2 (6 bases). Germline values: CDR1 GTSNPN, CDR2 SVGIG (reference sequence). This CDR3 region has 14 residues. V lost 5 bases and J 3 bases, leaving 15 bases between the germline ends. Written as DNA, the CDR3 is TGTGCCTGGGGCGGGGCGGAGGGAACAGATACGCAGTATTTT. It translates to CAWGGAEGTDTQYF.